One T cell receptor (beta chain) is described in this entry. What it recognizes is unknown. The sample comes from a study of T cell responses to AZD1222 COVID-19 vaccine. The study, taken as a whole, reports: Vaccine-associated CD4 TCRs spanned spike, dominant at 160-218 and 743-854. The repertoires were collected only after the peak T cell response. Clonal diversity was possibly underestimated, and the donors were mostly white British, with more females.

Investigators merged groups given second doses at roughly 4 or roughly 12 weeks. TCRdb keeps only in-frame clones here, not all; method: immunoSEQ multiplex PCR. The table lists roughly 140,000 clones, 80% to 95% of them singletons. Sequences were derived from peripheral blood, sampled 28 days after the second AZD1222 dose. The receptor comes from an adult who received the AZD1222 COVID-19 vaccine.

CDR3 nucleotides: TGTGCCAGCAGCCATGGTCTAGGCGGCTCTGGGGCCAACGTCCTGACTTTC. This translates into CASSHGLGGSGANVLTF. This chain joins TRBV5-4 and TRBJ2-6; D unclear. This CDR3 region has 17 residues. V was clipped by 4 bases and J by 0 bases, with 14 bases between them. CDR1 is SGHNT and CDR2 is YYREEE in the germline V gene (reference sequence). The variable domain in full, with the rest retrieved from reference TRBV5-4 and TRBJ2-6, is ETGVTQSPTHLIKTRGQQVTLRCSSQSGHNTVSWYQQALGQGPQFIFQYYREEENGRGNFPPRFSGLQFPNYSSELNVNALELDDSALYLCASSHGLGGSGANVLTFGAGSRLTVL.